Reported below is one T cell receptor (beta chain). Its target is not known. The entry originates in a study of cytomegalovirus exposure and HLA in healthy donors. The study's findings and limits: In a later analysis, several top co-occurrence clusters appeared linked to parvovirus B19, influenza, CMV and Epstein-Barr virus. Researchers left out some V segments, among them TRBV6-2 and TRBV6-3, as indistinguishable.

V was clipped by 5 bases and J by 6 bases, with 7 bases between them. CDR3 length: 11 residues. Germline V CDR1 and CDR2: MNHNY, SVGAGI (reference sequence). PCR was performed using 60 Vbeta and 13 Jbeta primers. The table came from immunoSEQ multiplex PCR; TCRdb's copy has only in-frame clones and leaves some out. The table shows 160,000 or so clones, with roughly 85% occurring only once. This chain links TRBV6-6 with TRBJ1-1; no definite D call. This clonotype was sampled from a man between 25 and 39 years old in good health and CMV-seronegative. The sample was PBMCs. The CDR3 bases are TGTGCCAGCAGTCTAGTAGCTGAAGCTTTCTTT. This encodes CASSLVAEAFF.